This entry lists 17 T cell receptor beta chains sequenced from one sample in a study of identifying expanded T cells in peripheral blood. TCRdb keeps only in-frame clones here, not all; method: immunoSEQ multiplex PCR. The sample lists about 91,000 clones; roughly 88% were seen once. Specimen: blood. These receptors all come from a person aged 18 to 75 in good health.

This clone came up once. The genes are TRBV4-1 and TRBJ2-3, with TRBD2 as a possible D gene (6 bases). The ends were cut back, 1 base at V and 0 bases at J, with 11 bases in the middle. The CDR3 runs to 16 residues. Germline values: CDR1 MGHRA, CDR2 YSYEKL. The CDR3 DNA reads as TGCGCCAGCAGCCAAGCGGTAGCGGTAAGCACAGATACGCAGTATTTT. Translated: CASSQAVAVSTDTQYF.

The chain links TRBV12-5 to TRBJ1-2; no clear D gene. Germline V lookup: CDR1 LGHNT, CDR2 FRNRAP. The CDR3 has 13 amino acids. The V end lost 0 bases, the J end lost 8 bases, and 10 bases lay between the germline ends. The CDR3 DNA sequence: TGTGCTAGTGGTTTGGTAGGTTCGGGCGGCTACACCTTC. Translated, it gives CASGLVGSGGYTF.

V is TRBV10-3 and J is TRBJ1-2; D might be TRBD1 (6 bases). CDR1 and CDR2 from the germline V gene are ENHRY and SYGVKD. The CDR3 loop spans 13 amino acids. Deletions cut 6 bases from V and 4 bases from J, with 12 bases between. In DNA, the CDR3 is TGTGCCATCAGGGGGGGGCCCGGCTATGGCTACACCTTC. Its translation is CAIRGGPGYGYTF.

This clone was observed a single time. CDR3 loop: CASSIREYTEAFF. For the CDR3, the DNA is TGCGCCAGCAGCATCCGGGAGTACACTGAAGCTTTCTTT. The genes are TRBV5-1 and TRBJ1-1; unclear D gene. The V gene's germline CDR1 is SGHRS and CDR2 YFSETQ. The length of the CDR3 is 13 residues. V lost 4 bases and J lost 3, with 10 bases in between.

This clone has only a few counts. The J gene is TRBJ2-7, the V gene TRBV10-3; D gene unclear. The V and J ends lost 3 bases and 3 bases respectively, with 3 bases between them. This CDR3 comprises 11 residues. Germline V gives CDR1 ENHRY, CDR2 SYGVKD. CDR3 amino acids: CAISDGYEQYF. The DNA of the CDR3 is TGTGCCATCAGTGACGGCTACGAGCAGTACTTC.

The CDR3 spells CASSLTGGEEQFF. The CDR3 nucleotides are TGTGCCAGCAGCTTGACAGGGGGCGAGGAGCAGTTCTTC. This sequence joins TRBV5-5 and TRBJ2-1; 9 nucleotides align to TRBD1. This CDR3 is 13 amino acids long. Germline trimming cut 1 base from V and 10 bases from J; bases unmatched to any gene: 3. Per germline, CDR1 SGHKS and CDR2 YYEKEE (reference sequence).

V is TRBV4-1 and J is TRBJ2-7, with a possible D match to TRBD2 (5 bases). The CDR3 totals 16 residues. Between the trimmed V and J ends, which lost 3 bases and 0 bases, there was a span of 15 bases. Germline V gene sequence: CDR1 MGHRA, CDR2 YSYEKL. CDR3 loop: CASSHLGGVSSYEQYF. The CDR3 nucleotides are TGCGCCAGCAGCCATTTAGGAGGAGTAAGCTCCTACGAGCAGTACTTC.

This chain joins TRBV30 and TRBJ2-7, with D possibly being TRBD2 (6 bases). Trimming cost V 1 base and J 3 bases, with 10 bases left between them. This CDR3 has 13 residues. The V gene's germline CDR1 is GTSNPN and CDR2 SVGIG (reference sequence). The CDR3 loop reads CAWSGDFVYEQYF. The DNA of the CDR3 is TGTGCCTGGAGTGGGGACTTCGTCTACGAGCAGTACTTC.

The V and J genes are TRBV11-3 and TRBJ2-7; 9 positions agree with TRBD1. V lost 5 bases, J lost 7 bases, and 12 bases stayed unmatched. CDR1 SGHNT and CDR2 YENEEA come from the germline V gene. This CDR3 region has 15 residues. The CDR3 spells CASSLQDRGFGEQYF. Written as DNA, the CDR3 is TGTGCCAGCAGCCTCCAGGACAGGGGATTCGGGGAGCAGTACTTC.

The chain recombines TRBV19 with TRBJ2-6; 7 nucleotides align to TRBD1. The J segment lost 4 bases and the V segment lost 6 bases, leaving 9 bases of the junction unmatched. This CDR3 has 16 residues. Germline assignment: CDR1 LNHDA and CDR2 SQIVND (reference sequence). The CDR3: CASSPGTVAGANVLTF. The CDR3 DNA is TGTGCCAGTAGCCCCGGGACAGTCGCCGGGGCCAACGTCCTGACTTTC.

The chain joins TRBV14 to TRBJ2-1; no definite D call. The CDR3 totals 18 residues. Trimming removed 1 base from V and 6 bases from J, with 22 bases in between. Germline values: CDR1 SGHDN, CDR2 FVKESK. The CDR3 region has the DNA TGTGCCAGCAGCCAAGTCAAGGTCGCGCACGCCGTACTCAATGAGCAGTTCTTC. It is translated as CASSQVKVAHAVLNEQFF.

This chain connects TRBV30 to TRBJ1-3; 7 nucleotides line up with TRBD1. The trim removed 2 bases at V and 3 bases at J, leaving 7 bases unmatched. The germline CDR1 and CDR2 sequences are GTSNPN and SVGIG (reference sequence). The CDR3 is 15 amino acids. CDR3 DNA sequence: TGTGCCTGGAGTCAGCTGACAGGGATTGGAAACACCATATATTTT. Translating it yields CAWSQLTGIGNTIYF.

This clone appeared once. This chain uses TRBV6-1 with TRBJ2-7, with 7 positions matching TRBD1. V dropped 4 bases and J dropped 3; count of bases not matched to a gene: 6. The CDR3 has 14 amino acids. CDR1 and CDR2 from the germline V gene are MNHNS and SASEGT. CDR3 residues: CASSAEGQYYEQYF. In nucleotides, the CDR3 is TGTGCCAGCAGTGCAGAGGGACAGTACTACGAGCAGTACTTC.

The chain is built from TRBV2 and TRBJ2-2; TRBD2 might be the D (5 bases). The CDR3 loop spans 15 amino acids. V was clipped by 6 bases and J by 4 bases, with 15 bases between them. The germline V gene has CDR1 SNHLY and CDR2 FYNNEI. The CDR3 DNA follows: TGTGCCAGCAGCCCGAGGGTCGTTAGCACCGGGGAGCTGTTTTTT. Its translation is CASSPRVVSTGELFF.

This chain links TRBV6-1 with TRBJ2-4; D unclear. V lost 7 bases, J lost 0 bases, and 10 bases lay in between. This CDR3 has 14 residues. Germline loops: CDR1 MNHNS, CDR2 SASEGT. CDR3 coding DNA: TGTGCCAGCACGGTGGGTCTAGCCAAAAACATTCAGTACTTC. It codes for CASTVGLAKNIQYF.

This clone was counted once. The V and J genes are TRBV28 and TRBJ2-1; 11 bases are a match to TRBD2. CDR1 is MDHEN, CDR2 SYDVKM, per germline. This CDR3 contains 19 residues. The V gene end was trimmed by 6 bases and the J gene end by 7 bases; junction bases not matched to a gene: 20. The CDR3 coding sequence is TGTGCCAGCAGCGTGGGGAGGACTAGCGGGCTATACCGGGGGAATGAGCAGTTCTTC. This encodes CASSVGRTSGLYRGNEQFF.

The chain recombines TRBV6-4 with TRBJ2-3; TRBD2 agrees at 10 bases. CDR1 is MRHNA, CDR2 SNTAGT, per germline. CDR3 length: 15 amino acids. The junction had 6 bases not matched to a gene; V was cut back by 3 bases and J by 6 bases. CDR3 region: CASSEERGGQDTQYF. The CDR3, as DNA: TGTGCCAGCAGTGAGGAGCGGGGGGGCCAGGATACGCAGTATTTT.